This TCR beta chain was found in a study of shared clonotypes between healthy human individuals (dated by TCRdb to 2018 to 2021). Notes on the research overall: The cohort included three men and a couple of women between 18 and 49 years of age. Different laboratories and diverse techniques were used to prepare libraries and sequence TCR repertoires, to increase sequencing depth and limit assay-specific biases. For each donor, CD4 naive and CD4 memory were each run on three plates, CD8 naive on two plates, and CD8 memory on one plate. To estimate repertoire size and how much clonotype sharing occurs between individuals, the study deeply sequenced the blood TCR repertoires of five or six healthy adults. Each donor's leukapheresis produced roughly between roughly 0.85 and 9.5 billion PBMCs.

There are 16 amino acids in the CDR3, from cysteine to phenylalanine inclusive. This entry keeps only the CDR3 DNA: 48 bases, framed from base 1. For this chain, trimming is 3 bases at the V end and 2 bases at the J end, and the number of junction bases without a gene match is 6. Based on the germline V gene, the CDR1 and CDR2 sequences are MDHEN and SYDVKM. Results and caveats for the whole study, not just this receptor: Estimated clonotype richness was generally larger for naive than for memory subsets. About 4.5% of naive CD4, around 4% of naive CD8, roughly 2.5% of memory CD4, and less than 0.45% of memory CD8 clonotypes were shared across a few donors. Incomplete sequencing was indicated by rarefaction of sorted-subset datasets, despite the large sequencing depth. Sampling was restricted to blood, and TCR repertoires in tissue are likely to differ from TCR repertoires in blood. The small number of donors limited the genetic and exposure-history diversity represented. Pairwise subsampling led to the expectation that sequencing depth would affect the degree of clonotype sharing among donors. Compared with non-shared clonotypes, the clonotypes found in all four sorted-subset donors had higher generation probabilities.

Concerning this clone itself: The clone's antigen remains unknown. The record has no base qualities; no much larger clone is one base away.

TCR CDR3 regions were amplified from genomic DNA by multiplex PCR using the deep immunoSEQ assay. Genomic DNA extracted from each cell subset was distributed evenly over all wells of several immunoSEQ 96-well plates, and each plate served as one replicate. For sorted subsets, about 200 ng genomic DNA, equal to 25,000 to 35,000 T cell genomes, was loaded into each replicate PCR. The purified libraries were quantified using a Qubit 3.0 fluorometer, sized with a Bioanalyzer 2100, and then quantified again using the KAPA Library Quantification kit. A separate single-read 150-cycle Illumina NextSeq 550 flow cell was used to sequence each immunoSEQ 96-well plate. As for the original processing: Because only junctional sequences without quality scores were contained in the immunoSEQ output, filtering matching that applied to full-length reads could not be performed. To assign V/J genes and CDR3, sequences were annotated against IMGT germline references using PyIR, a Python wrapper for IgBLAST v1.9. Reads were filtered out if the reads had weak V/J assignments (E-value above 1e-6), no CDR3, stop codons, out-of-frame junctions, or ambiguous translated residues. V3J clonotypes were defined as sequences sharing the same inferred V gene, J gene, and CDR3 amino acid sequence. To compute the percentage overlap between repertoires, the number of shared unique clonotypes was divided by the size of the smaller repertoire. Richness of each repertoire was evaluated using RTK rarefaction, the Chao1 estimator, and Recon v2.1 estimates of unobserved clonotypes. For all TCRbeta clonotypes obtained by the gDNA method from a few donors, generation probabilities were computed with OLGA. TCRdb mirrors the immuneACCESS table, restricted to in-frame sequences. Some clones are absent from its copies; in checked studies, under half trace to an unresolved V gene, and the reason for the others is unknown. That table supplies the V and J calls and clone size; D and trimming were determined from the DNA. The sample contains approximately 600,000 clones, around 95% of them found a single time. 0.11% of the sample rests with the top ten.

CD8 naive samples consisted of CD45RO-negative cells that were positively selected for CCR7, yielding a CD45RA+CCR7+ population without TemRA cells. Donors were healthy HIV-negative adults with no recently reported acute infections or vaccinations. All donors were Caucasian adults living in Nashville, Tennessee, USA. Blood was obtained by leukapheresis, after which PBMCs were separated by Ficoll-Histopaque density gradient centrifugation and cryopreserved in liquid nitrogen vapor phase. Analytical flow cytometry was used to check the purity and quantity of every magnetically sorted T cell population. From each sorted fraction, genomic DNA was isolated and quantified by UV absorbance on a Nanodrop 2000c.

The material sequenced was naive CD8+ T cells sorted from blood. The cell subset or site tag for this specimen amounts to: CD45RA+CCR7+. The rearrangement joined TRBV28 to TRBJ2-7; TRBD2 fits 11 bases in the junction. This receptor was identified in a woman in her 30s in good health. The nucleotides are TGTGCCAGCAGTTTTGCTTTAGCGGGAGGGGCCTACGAGCAGTACTTC. It codes for CASSFALAGGAYEQYF.